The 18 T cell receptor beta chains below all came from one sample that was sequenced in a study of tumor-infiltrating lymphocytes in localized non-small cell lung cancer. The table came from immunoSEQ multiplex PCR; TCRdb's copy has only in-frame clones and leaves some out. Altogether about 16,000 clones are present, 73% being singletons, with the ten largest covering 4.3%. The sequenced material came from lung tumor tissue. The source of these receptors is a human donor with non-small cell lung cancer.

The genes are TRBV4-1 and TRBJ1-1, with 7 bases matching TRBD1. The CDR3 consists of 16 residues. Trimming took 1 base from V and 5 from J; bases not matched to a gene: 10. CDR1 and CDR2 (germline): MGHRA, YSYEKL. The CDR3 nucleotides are TGCGCCAGCAGCCAAGGTGCGCCCAGGGGGTTAACTGAAGCTTTCTTT. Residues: CASSQGAPRGLTEAFF.

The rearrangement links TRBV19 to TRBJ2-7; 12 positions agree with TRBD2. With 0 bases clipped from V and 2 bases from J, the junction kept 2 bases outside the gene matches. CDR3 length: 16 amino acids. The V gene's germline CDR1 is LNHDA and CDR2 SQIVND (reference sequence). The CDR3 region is CASSIEPSGRAYEQYF. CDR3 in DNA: TGTGCCAGTAGTATAGAGCCTAGCGGGAGGGCCTACGAGCAGTACTTC.

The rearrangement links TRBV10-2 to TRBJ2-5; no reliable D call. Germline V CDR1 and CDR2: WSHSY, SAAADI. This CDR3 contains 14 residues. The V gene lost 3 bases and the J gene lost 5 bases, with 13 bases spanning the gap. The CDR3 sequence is CASSDQKTIETQYF. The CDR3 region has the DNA TGCGCCAGCAGTGACCAGAAGACGATCGAGACCCAGTACTTC.

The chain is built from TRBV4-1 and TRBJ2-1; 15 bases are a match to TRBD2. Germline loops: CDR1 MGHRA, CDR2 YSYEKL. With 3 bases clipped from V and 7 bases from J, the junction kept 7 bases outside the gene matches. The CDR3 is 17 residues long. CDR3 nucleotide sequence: TGCGCCAGCAGCCAGCCGGGACTAGCGGGGGGTGGGAATGAGCAGTTCTTC. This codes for CASSQPGLAGGGNEQFF.

This CDR3 reads CASSPPGDLYQETQYF. CDR3 bases: TGTGCCAGCAGCCCTCCAGGGGATCTGTACCAAGAGACCCAGTACTTC. V usage is TRBV5-6 and J usage is TRBJ2-5; a possible D gene is TRBD1 (6 bases). This CDR3 contains 16 residues. The germline V and J ends were trimmed by 4 bases and 0 bases, with 16 bases remaining between them. Germline V CDR1 and CDR2: SGHDT, YYEEEE.

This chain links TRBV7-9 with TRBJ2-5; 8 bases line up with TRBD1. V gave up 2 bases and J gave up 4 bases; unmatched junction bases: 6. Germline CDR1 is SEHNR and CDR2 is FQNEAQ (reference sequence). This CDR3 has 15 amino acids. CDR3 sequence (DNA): TGTGCCAGCAGCTTAAACAGGGGGTTTGGAGAGACCCAGTACTTC. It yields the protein CASSLNRGFGETQYF.

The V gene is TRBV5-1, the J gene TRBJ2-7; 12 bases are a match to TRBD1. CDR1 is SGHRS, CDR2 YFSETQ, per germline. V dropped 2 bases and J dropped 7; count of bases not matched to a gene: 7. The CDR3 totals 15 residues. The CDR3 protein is CASSLGGQGAEEQYF. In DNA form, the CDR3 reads TGCGCCAGCAGCTTAGGGGGACAGGGGGCTGAGGAGCAGTACTTC.

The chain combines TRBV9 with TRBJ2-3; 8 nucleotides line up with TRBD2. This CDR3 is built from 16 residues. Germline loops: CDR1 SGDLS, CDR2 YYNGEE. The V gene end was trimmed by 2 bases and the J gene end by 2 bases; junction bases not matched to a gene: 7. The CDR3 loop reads CASSVPTSEITDTQYF. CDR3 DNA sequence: TGTGCCAGCAGCGTTCCGACTAGCGAAATCACAGATACGCAGTATTTT.

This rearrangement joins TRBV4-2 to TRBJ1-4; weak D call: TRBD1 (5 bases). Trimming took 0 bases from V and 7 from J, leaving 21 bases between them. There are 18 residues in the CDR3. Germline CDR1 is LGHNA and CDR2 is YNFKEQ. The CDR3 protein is CASSQDVPQGAGSEKLFF. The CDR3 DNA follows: TGTGCCAGCAGCCAAGATGTCCCCCAGGGCGCAGGGAGTGAAAAACTGTTTTTT.

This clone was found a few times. The CDR3: CAISQGRTEAFF. The CDR3 DNA is TGTGCCATCAGCCAGGGACGGACTGAAGCTTTCTTT. This rearrangement joins TRBV10-3 to TRBJ1-1; possibly TRBD1 for D (5 bases). Germline CDR1 ENHRY, CDR2 SYGVKD. The CDR3 is 12 amino acids. V shed 6 bases and J shed 5 bases, with 10 bases lying between them.

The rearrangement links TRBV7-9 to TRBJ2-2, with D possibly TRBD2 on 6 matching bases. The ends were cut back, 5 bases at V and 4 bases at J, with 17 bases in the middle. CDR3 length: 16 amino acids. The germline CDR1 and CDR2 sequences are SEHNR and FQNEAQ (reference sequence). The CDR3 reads CASSPPSGGSTGELFF. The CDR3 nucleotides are TGTGCCAGCAGCCCCCCCAGTGGGGGGAGCACCGGGGAGCTGTTTTTT.

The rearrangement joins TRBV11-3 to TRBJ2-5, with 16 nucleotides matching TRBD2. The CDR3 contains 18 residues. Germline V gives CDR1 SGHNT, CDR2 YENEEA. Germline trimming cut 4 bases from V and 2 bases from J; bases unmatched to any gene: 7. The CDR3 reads CASSSGTSGGGIQETQYF. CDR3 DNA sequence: TGTGCCAGCAGCTCCGGGACTAGCGGGGGGGGAATACAAGAGACCCAGTACTTC.

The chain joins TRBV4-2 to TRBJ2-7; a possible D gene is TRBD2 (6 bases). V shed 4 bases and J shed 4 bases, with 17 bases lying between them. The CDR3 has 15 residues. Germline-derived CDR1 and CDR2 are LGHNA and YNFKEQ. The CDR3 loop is CASSRDGTGKYEQYF. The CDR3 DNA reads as TGTGCCAGCAGCCGGGACGGGACTGGAAAATACGAGCAGTACTTC.

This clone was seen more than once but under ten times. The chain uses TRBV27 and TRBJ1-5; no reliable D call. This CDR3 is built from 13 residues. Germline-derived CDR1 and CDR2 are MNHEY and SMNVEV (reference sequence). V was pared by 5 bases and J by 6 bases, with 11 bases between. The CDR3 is CASSGLMGQPQHF. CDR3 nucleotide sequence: TGTGCCAGCAGTGGGTTGATGGGTCAGCCCCAGCATTTT.

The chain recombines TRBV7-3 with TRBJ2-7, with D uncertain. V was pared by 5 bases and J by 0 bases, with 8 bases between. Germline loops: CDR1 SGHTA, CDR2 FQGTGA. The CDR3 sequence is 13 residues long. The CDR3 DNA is TGTGCCAGCAGCCAGACCGGCTCCTACGAGCAGTACTTC. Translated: CASSQTGSYEQYF. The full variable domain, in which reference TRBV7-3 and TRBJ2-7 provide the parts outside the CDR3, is GAGVSQTPSNKVTEKGKYVELRCDPISGHTALYWYRQSLGQGPEFLIYFQGTGAADDSGLPNDRFFAVRPEGSVSTLKIQRTERGDSAVYLCASSQTGSYEQYFGPGTRLTVT.

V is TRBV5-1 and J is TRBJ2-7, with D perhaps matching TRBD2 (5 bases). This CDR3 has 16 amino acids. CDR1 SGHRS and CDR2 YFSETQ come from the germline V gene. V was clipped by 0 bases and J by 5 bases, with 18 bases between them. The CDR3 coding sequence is TGCGCCAGCAGCTTGGTATCATTAGCTAGCAGCGACGAGCAGTACTTC. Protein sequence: CASSLVSLASSDEQYF.

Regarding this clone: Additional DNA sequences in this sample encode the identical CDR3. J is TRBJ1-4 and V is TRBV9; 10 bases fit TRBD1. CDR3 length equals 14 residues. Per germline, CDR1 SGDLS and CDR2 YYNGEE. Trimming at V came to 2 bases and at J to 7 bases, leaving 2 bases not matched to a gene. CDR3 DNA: TGTGCCAGCAGCGTGGGACAGGGGACTGAAAAACTGTTTTTT. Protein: CASSVGQGTEKLFF.

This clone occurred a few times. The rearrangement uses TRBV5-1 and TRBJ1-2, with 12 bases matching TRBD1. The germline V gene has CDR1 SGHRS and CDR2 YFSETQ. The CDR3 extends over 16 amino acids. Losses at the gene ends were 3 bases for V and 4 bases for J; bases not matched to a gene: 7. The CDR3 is CASSSTGTGGSYGYTF. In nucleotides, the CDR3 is TGCGCCAGCAGCTCGACCGGGACAGGGGGCAGCTATGGCTACACCTTC.